This is a list of T cell receptor beta chains from one sample in a study of tumor-infiltrating lymphocytes in primary liver carcinoma. TCRdb analysed the multiplex PCR reads with MiXCR anew, one entry per CDR3 protein. Counted here are 320,000 or so distinct CDR3 sequences, less than 75% occurring once; the ten biggest clones make up 9%. The sample taken for sequencing was peripheral blood. The receptors derive from a man in his forties with primary liver carcinoma and hepatitis B virus infection. CDR3s include the opening cysteine and the closing phenylalanine or tryptophan. A D gene is named only where the DNA matches it firmly. The listing skips clone size in some rows; elsewhere it reads once, few, many or a size class.

J: TRBJ2-1
V: TRBV5-1
size: many
D: .
CDR3: CASTPSGAVGNEQFF
DNA: TGCGCCAGCACCCCCTCAGGGGCGGTGGGGAATGAGCAGTTCTTC

J: TRBJ2-7
V: TRBV10-2
size: .
D: .
CDR3: CASSELLTSYEKYF
DNA: TGCGCCAGCAGTGAGCTACTAACCTCCTACGAGAAGTACTTC

J: TRBJ2-2
V: TRBV12-3/TRBV12-4
size: .
D: .
CDR3: CASSFSGGELFF
DNA: TGTGCCAGCAGTTTCTCGGGCGGGGAGCTGTTTTTT

J: TRBJ1-2
V: TRBV19
size: .
D: TRBD1
CDR3: CASSLDRAFSYGYTF
DNA: TGTGCCAGTAGTCTGGACAGGGCCTTCTCCTATGGCTACACCTTC

J: TRBJ1-5
V: TRBV7-8
size: .
D: .
CDR3: CASSLIDRMGNQSQHF
DNA: TGTGCCAGCAGCCTCATTGACAGGATGGGCAATCAGTCCCAGCATTTT

J: TRBJ2-5
V: TRBV12-3/TRBV12-4
size: many
D: .
CDR3: CASSFGGTQETQYF
DNA: TGTGCCAGCAGTTTTGGCGGTACGCAAGAGACCCAGTACTTC

J: TRBJ2-2
V: TRBV29-1
size: .
D: .
CDR3: CSVEGRGGTGELFF
DNA: TGCAGCGTTGAAGGCAGGGGTGGCACCGGGGAGCTGTTTTTT

J: TRBJ2-1
V: TRBV6-4
size: .
D: TRBD2
CDR3: CASSFGRTSINEQFF
DNA: TGTGCCAGCAGCTTCGGACGGACTAGCATTAATGAGCAGTTCTTC

J: TRBJ1-3
V: TRBV10-3
size: few
D: TRBD1
CDR3: CAVGTGSGNTIYF
DNA: TGTGCCGTCGGGACAGGCTCTGGAAACACCATATATTTT

J: TRBJ1-1
V: TRBV20-1
size: .
D: TRBD1
CDR3: CSARTGLSEAFF
DNA: TGCAGTGCTAGGACAGGGCTTTCTGAAGCTTTCTTT

J: TRBJ1-5
V: TRBV28
size: .
D: .
CDR3: CASSLLYQPQHF
DNA: TGTGCCAGCAGTTTATTGTATCAGCCCCAGCATTTT

J: TRBJ2-5
V: TRBV5-5
size: .
D: .
CDR3: CASGDPGTRETQYF
DNA: TGTGCCAGCGGCGACCCCGGGACAAGGGAGACCCAGTACTTC

J: TRBJ1-2
V: TRBV11-1
size: medium-sized
D: .
CDR3: CASSPGQGNYGYTF
DNA: TGTGCCAGCAGCCCCGGTCAGGGTAACTATGGCTACACCTTC

J: TRBJ2-7
V: TRBV6-1
size: .
D: .
CDR3: CASSEGVADLSYEQYF
DNA: TGTGCCAGCAGTGAGGGTGTAGCGGACCTCTCCTACGAGCAGTACTTC

J: TRBJ2-1
V: TRBV14
size: .
D: TRBD1
CDR3: CTSRPRQGGEQFF
DNA: TGTACCAGCAGACCAAGACAGGGTGGGGAGCAGTTCTTC

J: TRBJ1-3
V: TRBV25-1
size: .
D: .
CDR3: CATSYAGNTIYF
DNA: TGTGCCACCTCATACGCCGGAAACACCATATATTTT

J: TRBJ2-7
V: TRBV6-1
size: .
D: TRBD2
CDR3: CASSDRVRGGYEQYF
DNA: TGTGCCAGCAGTGATAGAGTTCGGGGGGGATACGAGCAGTACTTC

J: TRBJ2-7
V: TRBV10-3
size: many
D: .
CDR3: CAISDVGRGSYEQYF
DNA: TGTGCCATCAGTGATGTGGGACGGGGCTCCTACGAGCAGTACTTC

J: TRBJ2-1
V: TRBV20-1
size: .
D: .
CDR3: CSAKPPGPYNEQFF
DNA: TGCAGTGCCAAGCCCCCCGGGCCCTACAATGAGCAGTTCTTC